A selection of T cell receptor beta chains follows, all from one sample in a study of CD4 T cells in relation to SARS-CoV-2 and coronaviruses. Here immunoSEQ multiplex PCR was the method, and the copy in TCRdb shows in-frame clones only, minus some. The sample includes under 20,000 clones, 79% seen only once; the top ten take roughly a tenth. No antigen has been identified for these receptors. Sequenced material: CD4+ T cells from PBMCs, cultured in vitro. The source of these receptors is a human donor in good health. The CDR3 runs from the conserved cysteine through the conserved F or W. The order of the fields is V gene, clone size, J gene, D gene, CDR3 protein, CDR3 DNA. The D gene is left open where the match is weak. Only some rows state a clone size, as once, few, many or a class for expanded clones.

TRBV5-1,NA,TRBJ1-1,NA,CASSSMGGGTEAFF,TGCGCCAGCAGCTCCATGGGGGGGGGCACTGAAGCTTTCTTT
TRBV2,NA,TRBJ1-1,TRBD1,CASSSGQGYTEAFF,TGTGCCAGCAGTTCGGGACAGGGGTACACTGAAGCTTTCTTT
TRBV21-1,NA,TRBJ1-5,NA,CASSKGRNRGYSNQPQHF,TGTGCCAGCAGCAAAGGTCGTAACAGGGGATATAGCAATCAGCCCCAGCATTTT
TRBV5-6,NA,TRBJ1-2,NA,CASTTWDGPGYTF,TGTGCCAGCACCACCTGGGACGGGCCGGGCTACACCTTC
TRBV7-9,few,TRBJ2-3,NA,CASSLAPNTDTQYF,TGTGCCAGCAGCTTAGCGCCTAACACAGATACGCAGTATTTT
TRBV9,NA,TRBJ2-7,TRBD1,CASSGTGVGEQYF,TGTGCCAGCAGCGGAACAGGGGTGGGGGAGCAGTACTTC
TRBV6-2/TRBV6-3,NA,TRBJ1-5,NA,CASSYSPQGGTFNQPQHF,TGTGCCAGCAGTTACTCGCCACAGGGAGGAACCTTCAATCAGCCCCAGCATTTT
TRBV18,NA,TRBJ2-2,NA,CASSPRMRDRGSGELFF,TGTGCCAGCTCACCAAGGATGAGAGACAGAGGTTCCGGGGAGCTGTTTTTT
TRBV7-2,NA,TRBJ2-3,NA,CASSFQGLTDTQYF,TGTGCCAGCAGCTTTCAGGGCCTTACGGATACGCAGTATTTT
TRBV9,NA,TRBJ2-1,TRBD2,CASSVESSGNHNEQFF,TGTGCCAGCAGCGTAGAGTCTAGCGGGAATCACAATGAGCAGTTCTTC
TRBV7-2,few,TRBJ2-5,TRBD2,CASSAGLAGETQYF,TGTGCCAGCAGCGCGGGACTAGCGGGAGAGACCCAGTACTTC
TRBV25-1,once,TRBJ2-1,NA,CASIHGGAFPNEQFF,TGTGCCAGCATTCATGGGGGAGCTTTCCCCAATGAGCAGTTCTTC
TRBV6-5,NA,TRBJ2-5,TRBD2,CASTPSGVGETQYF,TGTGCCAGCACTCCTAGCGGGGTTGGAGAGACCCAGTACTTC
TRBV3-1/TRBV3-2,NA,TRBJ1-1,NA,CASSSPGMSTEAFF,TGTGCCAGCAGTTCCCCGGGGATGAGTACTGAAGCTTTCTTT
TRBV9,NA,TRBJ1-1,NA,CASSVGDTNTEAFF,TGTGCCAGCAGCGTAGGAGACACGAACACTGAAGCTTTCTTT
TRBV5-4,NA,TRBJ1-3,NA,CASRGYSGNTIYF,TGTGCCAGCAGGGGATACTCTGGAAACACCATATATTTT
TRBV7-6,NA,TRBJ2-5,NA,CASSRRAGGSLGETQYF,TGTGCCAGCAGCAGGAGGGCAGGGGGGTCCCTTGGGGAGACCCAGTACTTC
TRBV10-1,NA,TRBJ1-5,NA,CASSESIRSNQPQHF,TGCGCCAGCAGTGAGTCGATCCGTAGCAATCAGCCCCAGCATTTT
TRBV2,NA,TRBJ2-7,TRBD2,CASRSSGRYEQYF,TGTGCCAGCAGGTCGAGCGGGAGATACGAGCAGTACTTC
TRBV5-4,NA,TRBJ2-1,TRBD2,CASSLTSGDYNEQFF,TGTGCCAGCAGCTTGACTAGCGGGGATTACAATGAGCAGTTCTTC
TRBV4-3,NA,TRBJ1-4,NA,CASSQATNEKLFF,TGCGCCAGCAGCCAAGCAACTAATGAAAAACTGTTTTTT
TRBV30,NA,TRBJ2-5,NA,CAWWHAPKETQYF,TGTGCCTGGTGGCATGCGCCGAAAGAGACCCAGTACTTC
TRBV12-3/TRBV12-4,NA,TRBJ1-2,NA,CASSLPGVNGYTF,TGTGCCAGCAGTCTTCCAGGGGTGAATGGCTACACCTTC
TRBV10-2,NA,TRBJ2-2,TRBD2,CASRLAGANTGELFF,TGCGCCAGCAGATTAGCGGGGGCGAACACCGGGGAGCTGTTTTTT
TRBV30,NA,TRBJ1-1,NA,CAWSTGLPNTEAFF,TGTGCCTGGAGCACAGGGCTCCCGAACACTGAAGCTTTCTTT
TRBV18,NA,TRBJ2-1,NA,CASSPQADNEQFF,TGTGCCAGCTCACCACAGGCCGACAATGAGCAGTTCTTC
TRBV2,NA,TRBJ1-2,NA,CASSERSDGNYGYTF,TGTGCCAGCAGTGAAAGATCGGACGGAAACTATGGCTACACCTTC
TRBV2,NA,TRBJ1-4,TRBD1,CASREQGAPNEKLFF,TGTGCCAGCAGGGAACAGGGGGCGCCTAATGAAAAACTGTTTTTT
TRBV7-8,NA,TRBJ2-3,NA,CASSQTGHTDTQYF,TGTGCCAGCAGCCAAACAGGCCACACAGATACGCAGTATTTT
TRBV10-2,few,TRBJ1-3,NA,CASSETLWGHISGNTIYF,TGCGCCAGCAGCGAGACCCTATGGGGGCATATCTCTGGAAACACCATATATTTT
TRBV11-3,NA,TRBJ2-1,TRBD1,CASSPGTGADRSYNEQFF,TGTGCCAGCAGCCCCGGGACAGGGGCGGATCGATCCTACAATGAGCAGTTCTTC